This is a list of T cell receptor beta chains from one sample in a study of T cells after yellow fever vaccination. TCRdb passed the 5' RACE reads through MiXCR, listing each CDR3 protein once. In the table there are nearly 300,000 distinct CDR3 sequences, roughly 9% of which are singletons. Sequences were derived from CD4+ T cells sorted from PBMCs, sampled 5 days after the yellow fever booster vaccination. These receptors all stem from a man between 18 and 29 years old who received the YFV17D yellow fever vaccine. Each CDR3 is given with its conserved first and last residue. The order of the fields is V gene, J gene, clone size, D gene, CDR3 protein, CDR3 DNA. The D gene is left open where the match is weak. The size entry is marked missing in some rows and otherwise reads once, few, many or a size class.

>TRBV12-3/TRBV12-4|TRBJ2-7|many|TRBD1
CASSLRDRGGYEQYF
TGTGCCAGCAGTTTACGGGACAGGGGTGGGTACGAGCAGTACTTC
>TRBV6-1|TRBJ1-5|few|.
CASSKERVSNQPQHF
TGTGCCAGCAGTAAAGAGAGGGTTAGCAATCAGCCCCAGCATTTT
>TRBV12-3/TRBV12-4|TRBJ1-1|.|.
CASSLPDRYTEAFF
TGTGCCAGCAGTTTGCCCGACAGGTACACTGAAGCTTTCTTT
>TRBV18|TRBJ2-5|.|TRBD1
CASSRGTEGETQYF
TGTGCCAGCTCACGAGGGACAGAGGGTGAGACCCAGTACTTC
>TRBV5-5|TRBJ1-5|.|.
CASSLVRGSNQPQHF
TGTGCCAGCAGCTTGGTGCGGGGTAGCAATCAGCCCCAGCATTTT
>TRBV9|TRBJ2-5|few|.
CASSVAVGETQYF
TGTGCCAGCAGCGTAGCTGTGGGAGAGACCCAGTACTTC
>TRBV10-3|TRBJ2-5|few|.
CAISAGGSQETQYF
TGTGCCATCAGCGCAGGGGGGTCTCAAGAGACCCAGTACTTC
>TRBV4-1|TRBJ2-3|few|.
CASSQGGVMRTDTQYF
TGCGCCAGCAGCCAAGGGGGGGTAATGCGCACAGATACGCAGTATTTT
>TRBV6-2/TRBV6-3|TRBJ2-3|many|.
CASSIGASTDTQYF
TGTGCCAGCAGTATAGGGGCAAGCACAGATACGCAGTATTTT
>TRBV6-4|TRBJ1-2|.|.
CASRNWGRPNKLNGYTF
TGTGCCAGCAGGAATTGGGGACGACCCAATAAATTAAATGGCTACACCTTC
>TRBV6-5|TRBJ2-3|.|.
CASRGAHTTDTQYF
TGTGCCAGCAGGGGGGCCCACACCACAGATACGCAGTATTTT
>TRBV20-1|TRBJ2-5|.|.
CSARSGPSGETQYF
TGCAGTGCCCGATCGGGGCCGAGCGGAGAGACCCAGTACTTC
>TRBV5-6|TRBJ1-1|few|.
CASSLALQGYTEAFF
TGTGCCAGCAGCTTGGCGTTACAGGGCTACACTGAAGCTTTCTTT
>TRBV29-1|TRBJ1-1|.|.
CSGGQPNTEAFF
TGCAGCGGAGGACAGCCGAACACTGAAGCTTTCTTT
>TRBV30|TRBJ1-2|few|.
CAWSAPGGANYGYTF
TGTGCCTGGAGCGCCCCGGGGGGAGCTAACTATGGCTACACCTTC
>TRBV9|TRBJ2-7|few|TRBD1
CASSVVPPPDRAHEQYF
TGTGCCAGCAGCGTAGTACCCCCTCCCGACAGGGCCCACGAGCAGTACTTC
>TRBV11-2|TRBJ2-1|few|TRBD2
CASSRDPAGGEQFF
TGTGCCAGCAGCCGGGACCCAGCGGGGGGTGAGCAGTTCTTC
>TRBV20-1|TRBJ1-2|few|TRBD1
CSAWDRRTYGYTF
TGCAGTGCTTGGGACAGGAGAACCTATGGCTACACCTTC
>TRBV12-3/TRBV12-4|TRBJ2-4|few|.
CASSFALNIQYF
TGTGCCAGCAGTTTCGCCTTGAACATTCAGTACTTC
>TRBV11-2|TRBJ2-3|many|TRBD2
CASSLELADSFF
TGTGCCAGCAGCTTAGAACTAGCGGATTCCTTTTTT
>TRBV5-1|TRBJ2-3|many|TRBD2
CASSSATSGGADTQYF
TGCGCCAGCAGCTCCGCGACTAGCGGGGGGGCAGATACGCAGTATTTT
>TRBV30|TRBJ1-2|few|.
CAWSTDRPAGYTF
TGTGCCTGGAGTACTGACAGGCCCGCTGGCTACACCTTC
>TRBV9|TRBJ1-6|.|.
CASSPRLYNSPLHF
TGTGCCAGCAGCCCACGACTGTATAATTCACCCCTCCACTTT
>TRBV7-2|TRBJ2-1|few|TRBD1
CASSLAQGVNEQFF
TGTGCCAGCAGCTTAGCACAGGGGGTCAATGAGCAGTTCTTC
>TRBV12-5|TRBJ2-3|few|.
CASGRPGLNTQYF
TGTGCTAGTGGTCGACCGGGGCTAAATACGCAGTATTTT
>TRBV7-9|TRBJ1-1|.|.
CASSPKATAKYTEAFF
TGTGCCAGCAGCCCTAAGGCGACAGCTAAATACACTGAAGCTTTCTTT
>TRBV3-1|TRBJ2-2|few|.
CASSQQVTGELFF
TGTGCCAGCAGCCAACAGGTCACCGGGGAGCTGTTTTTT
>TRBV7-2|TRBJ1-4|many|TRBD1
CASSRDRGGEKLFF
TGTGCCAGCAGTCGGGACAGGGGAGGCGAAAAACTGTTTTTT
>TRBV7-3|TRBJ2-1|few|TRBD2
CASSREAGAYNEQFF
TGTGCCAGCAGCCGAGAAGCGGGGGCATACAATGAGCAGTTCTTC
>TRBV15|TRBJ2-7|.|.
CATSRGGVSYEQYF
TGTGCCACCAGCAGAGGAGGGGTCTCCTACGAGCAGTACTTC
>TRBV28|TRBJ1-5|many|.
CASSLPGQGGKPQHF
TGTGCCAGCAGTTTACCAGGGCAGGGCGGGAAGCCCCAGCATTTT
>TRBV6-2/TRBV6-3|TRBJ1-1|few|.
CASSYSFGIVSLNTEAFF
TGTGCCAGCAGTTACTCGTTCGGAATAGTATCTTTGAACACTGAAGCTTTCTTT
>TRBV7-9|TRBJ1-1|.|TRBD1
CATIDRVRGTEAFF
TGTGCCACTATCGACAGGGTCCGCGGCACTGAAGCTTTCTTT
>TRBV6-2/TRBV6-3|TRBJ1-1|.|.
CASSYSWGKSEAFF
TGTGCCAGCAGTTACTCGTGGGGGAAGTCTGAAGCTTTCTTT
>TRBV29-1|TRBJ2-1|.|.
CSVEHNSDEQFF
TGCAGCGTTGAACACAATTCCGATGAGCAGTTCTTC
>TRBV2|TRBJ2-6|few|TRBD1
CAGGQGATGANVLTF
TGTGCCGGCGGACAGGGGGCCACTGGGGCCAACGTCCTGACTTTC
>TRBV5-1|TRBJ2-1|few|.
CASSEKRNEQFF
TGCGCCAGCAGCGAGAAAAGGAATGAGCAGTTCTTC
>TRBV4-2|TRBJ2-3|few|TRBD2
CASSQGAGGGFTDTQYF
TGTGCCAGCAGCCAAGGCGCTGGCGGGGGGTTCACAGATACGCAGTATTTT
>TRBV7-3|TRBJ2-4|.|.
CASSFGGDQYF
TGTGCCAGCAGCTTCGGGGGTGATCAGTACTTC
>TRBV29-1|TRBJ2-3|many|TRBD2
CSVATSGGIDTQYF
TGCAGCGTTGCAACTAGCGGGGGAATTGATACGCAGTATTTT
>TRBV7-2|TRBJ2-3|few|.
CASSFQAGATDTQYF
TGTGCCAGCAGCTTTCAGGCGGGGGCCACAGATACGCAGTATTTT
>TRBV5-1|TRBJ2-1|.|TRBD1
CASSLMGQGVDEQFF
TGCGCCAGCAGCTTGATGGGACAGGGAGTCGATGAGCAGTTCTTC
>TRBV7-9|TRBJ1-6|few|.
CASSYGRNSPLHF
TGTGCCAGCAGTTACGGGCGCAATTCACCCCTCCACTTT
>TRBV6-5|TRBJ1-2|few|.
CASTSRVSPNYGYTF
TGTGCCAGCACCTCTAGGGTCAGTCCTAACTATGGCTACACCTTC
>TRBV6-2/TRBV6-3|TRBJ2-1|many|.
CASSYSGATGSEQFF
TGTGCCAGCAGTTACTCGGGGGCGACCGGGAGTGAGCAGTTCTTC
>TRBV6-6|TRBJ1-5|few|.
CASTGAGIYSNQPQHF
TGTGCCAGCACCGGGGCCGGGATTTATAGCAATCAGCCCCAGCATTTT
>TRBV9|TRBJ2-1|.|TRBD2
CASSFRLASEQFF
TGTGCCAGCAGCTTCCGACTAGCCAGTGAGCAGTTCTTC
>TRBV10-3|TRBJ2-3|.|TRBD1
CATDRGADTQYF
TGTGCCACGGACAGGGGCGCAGATACGCAGTATTTT
>TRBV4-3|TRBJ1-1|few|.
CASSQGQLNTEAFF
TGCGCCAGCAGCCAAGGACAGCTAAACACTGAAGCTTTCTTT
>TRBV5-4|TRBJ1-2|few|TRBD1
CASSLAPGQGYYGYTF
TGTGCCAGCAGCTTGGCCCCGGGACAGGGGTACTATGGCTACACCTTC
>TRBV5-1|TRBJ2-5|many|.
CASSPQGGTEETQYF
TGCGCCAGCAGCCCACAAGGCGGGACAGAAGAGACCCAGTACTTC
>TRBV5-5|TRBJ2-5|.|TRBD1
CASSSTGGEETQYF
TGTGCCAGCAGCTCGACAGGGGGCGAAGAGACCCAGTACTTC
>TRBV6-1|TRBJ1-5|.|.
CASTPFGGVNQPQHF
TGTGCCAGCACCCCGTTTGGGGGCGTCAATCAGCCCCAGCATTTT
>TRBV20-1|TRBJ1-5|.|TRBD1
CSAKTGGNQPQHF
TGCAGTGCCAAGACAGGGGGCAATCAGCCCCAGCATTTT
>TRBV15|TRBJ2-3|many|.
CATSRPLAASTDTQYF
TGTGCCACCAGCAGGCCTTTAGCGGCTAGCACAGATACGCAGTATTTT
>TRBV12-3/TRBV12-4|TRBJ2-2|many|.
CASSYLGDTGELFF
TGTGCCAGCAGTTACCTAGGTGACACCGGGGAGCTGTTTTTT
>TRBV7-2|TRBJ2-1|.|TRBD2
CASTWTSGSHRFF
TGTGCCAGCACCTGGACTAGCGGGTCGCACAGGTTCTTC
>TRBV20-1|TRBJ1-1|.|.
CSATSEANTEAFF
TGCAGTGCTACGAGCGAGGCAAACACTGAAGCTTTCTTT